A selection of T cell receptor beta chains follows, all from one sample in a study of blood T cell repertoires in COVID-19. Profiled with immunoSEQ multiplex PCR; TCRdb holds only in-frame clones, not every one. The data contain roughly 110,000 clones, about 80% of them singletons. The specimen was peripheral blood. The receptors were gathered from a middle-aged woman with acute or convalescent COVID-19. The CDR3 runs from the conserved cysteine through the conserved F or W. Each record gives: D gene, clone size, J gene, V gene, CDR3 protein, CDR3 DNA. D genes are given only for firm matches. A row's size may be missing; if present it is once, few, many or a size class.

TRBD1	NA	TRBJ2-3	TRBV29-1	CSVEDPDRGSTDTQYF	TGCAGCGTTGAAGATCCGGACAGGGGGTCCACAGATACGCAGTATTTT
TRBD1	NA	TRBJ1-5	TRBV6-1	CASSEKQGLYSNQPQHF	TGTGCCAGCAGTGAGAAACAGGGGCTCTATAGCAATCAGCCCCAGCATTTT
TRBD1	NA	TRBJ2-1	TRBV11-3	CASSLGGQVREQFF	TGTGCCAGCAGCTTAGGGGGACAGGTCCGTGAGCAGTTCTTC
NA	NA	TRBJ2-1	TRBV7-2	CASSLLANYNEQFF	TGTGCCAGCAGCTTACTAGCGAACTACAATGAGCAGTTCTTC
NA	NA	TRBJ1-1	TRBV30	CAWRWRPGTEAFF	TGTGCCTGGAGGTGGCGGCCGGGCACTGAAGCTTTCTTT
TRBD2	NA	TRBJ2-3	TRBV18	CASSPPGLAGGLNTDTQYF	TGTGCCAGCTCACCACCGGGACTAGCGGGGGGGCTAAACACAGATACGCAGTATTTT
TRBD1	once	TRBJ1-5	TRBV6-5	CASSTDRGGNQPQHF	TGTGCCAGCAGTACCGACAGGGGTGGCAATCAGCCCCAGCATTTT
NA	NA	TRBJ2-5	TRBV4-3	CASSQDATGETQYF	TGCGCCAGCAGCCAAGATGCGACAGGTGAAACCCAGTACTTC
TRBD2	NA	TRBJ2-3	TRBV10-1	CASSQGLAGGNTQYF	TGCGCCAGCAGTCAAGGACTAGCGGGGGGAAATACGCAGTATTTT
NA	NA	TRBJ2-1	TRBV12-5	CASGLPGVNEQFF	TGTGCTAGTGGTTTGCCAGGGGTGAATGAGCAGTTCTTC
NA	once	TRBJ1-3	TRBV6-1	CASSEIRWRAGNTIYF	TGTGCCAGCAGTGAAATACGGTGGAGAGCTGGAAACACCATATATTTT
NA	NA	TRBJ1-2	TRBV6-2/TRBV6-3	CASSRRGQSYGYTF	TGTGCCAGCAGTCGCCGAGGGCAATCCTATGGCTACACCTTC
TRBD1	NA	TRBJ1-3	TRBV19	CASSLLGTGFSGNTIYF	TGTGCCAGTAGCCTCCTCGGGACAGGGTTCTCTGGAAACACCATATATTTT
TRBD1	NA	TRBJ1-2	TRBV2	CASSGDRDNGYTF	TGTGCCAGCAGTGGAGACAGGGATAACGGCTACACCTTC
NA	few	TRBJ2-1	TRBV5-1	CASSLGTQSTDGQFF	TGCGCCAGCAGCTTGGGGACACAGAGTACGGATGGGCAGTTCTTC
TRBD1	NA	TRBJ1-6	TRBV9	CASSPRGTVSSYNSPLHF	TGTGCCAGCAGCCCGAGAGGGACAGTAAGCTCCTATAATTCACCCCTCCACTTT
NA	NA	TRBJ1-4	TRBV30	CAWREPPERKLFF	TGTGCCTGGAGGGAGCCCCCGGAGAGAAAACTGTTTTTT
TRBD2	NA	TRBJ2-7	TRBV28	CASRKLAGSNYEQYF	TGTGCCAGCAGAAAACTAGCGGGGTCGAACTACGAGCAGTACTTC
NA	NA	TRBJ1-6	TRBV19	CASTPGAYNSPLHF	TGTGCCAGTACGCCAGGGGCCTATAATTCACCCCTCCACTTT
NA	NA	TRBJ2-2	TRBV9	CASSVEGANTGELFF	TGTGCCAGCAGCGTTGAGGGCGCGAACACCGGGGAGCTGTTTTTT
NA	once	TRBJ2-5	TRBV9	CASSVDATETQYF	TGTGCCAGCAGCGTAGATGCTACAGAGACCCAGTACTTC
NA	NA	TRBJ1-3	TRBV18	CASSPPRGSGNTIYF	TGTGCCAGCTCACCCCCCAGGGGCTCTGGAAACACCATATATTTT
NA	NA	TRBJ2-3	TRBV11-2	CASRTMRSRGTDTQYF	TGTGCCAGCAGAACCATGAGGTCCAGGGGCACAGATACGCAGTATTTT
NA	NA	TRBJ1-5	TRBV3-1/TRBV3-2	CASSRGSGDQPQHF	TGTGCCAGCAGCCGCGGTTCAGGGGATCAGCCCCAGCATTTT
NA	NA	TRBJ1-6	TRBV9	CASSVASDNSPLHF	TGTGCCAGCAGCGTAGCTTCAGATAATTCACCCCTCCACTTT
TRBD1	NA	TRBJ1-5	TRBV29-1	CSGGRGLYSNQPQHF	TGCAGCGGTGGAAGGGGGCTCTATAGCAATCAGCCCCAGCATTTT
TRBD1	NA	TRBJ1-3	TRBV7-8	CASSFKLPGQSSGNTIYF	TGTGCCAGCAGCTTTAAACTACCGGGACAGAGCTCTGGAAACACCATATATTTT
NA	NA	TRBJ1-3	TRBV4-3	CASSQETGHGNTIYF	TGCGCCAGCAGCCAAGAAACAGGGCATGGAAACACCATATATTTT
TRBD2	NA	TRBJ2-1	TRBV5-1	CASSLMGLAGPVGTSSYNEQFF	TGCGCCAGCAGCTTGATGGGACTAGCGGGCCCCGTTGGGACGAGCTCCTACAATGAGCAGTTCTTC
NA	few	TRBJ2-3	TRBV10-1	CASSRRDRGTDTQYF	TGCGCCAGCTCCCGCCGGGATCGGGGCACAGATACGCAGTATTTT